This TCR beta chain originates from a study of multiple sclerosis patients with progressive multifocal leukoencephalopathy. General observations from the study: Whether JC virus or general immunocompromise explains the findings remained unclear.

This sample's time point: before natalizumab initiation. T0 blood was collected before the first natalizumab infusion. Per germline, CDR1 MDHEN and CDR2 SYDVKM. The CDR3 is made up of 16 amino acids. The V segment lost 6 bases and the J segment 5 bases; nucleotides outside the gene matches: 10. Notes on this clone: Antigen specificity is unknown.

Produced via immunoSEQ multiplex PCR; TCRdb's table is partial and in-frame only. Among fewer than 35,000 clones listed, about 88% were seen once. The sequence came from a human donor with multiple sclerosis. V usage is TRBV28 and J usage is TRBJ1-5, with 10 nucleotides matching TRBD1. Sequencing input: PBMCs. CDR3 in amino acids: CASSPTGGEFHQPQHF. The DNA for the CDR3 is TGTGCCAGCAGCCCGACAGGGGGCGAGTTCCATCAGCCCCAGCATTTT.